This T cell receptor beta chain originates from a study of cytomegalovirus exposure and HLA in healthy donors. Study-wide background: Samples from HLA-typed donors yielded about 85 million unique TCRs in an early data release.

The V segment lost 5 bases and the J segment 0 bases; nucleotides outside the gene matches: 3. The CDR3 is 14 amino acids. Germline lookup yields CDR1 SGHDT and CDR2 YYEEEE. Notes on the study in general: When a later analysis was performed, an Asian-associated ancestry cluster reportedly had fewer N-insertions than the roughly 700-donor mean. In an earlier analysis, productive rearrangement rates for most beta V segments clustered near 87% or 30%. A few chains tied to CMV proved CMV antigen-specific in vitro.

As regards this clone: The target antigen is unknown.

In the PCR, 60 Vbeta and 13 Jbeta primers were used. The protocol was immunoSEQ multiplex PCR, while the TCRdb copy is restricted to in-frame clones and leaves out a portion. The data show 150,000 or so clones, around 77% seen once. Material: PBMCs. The sequence was obtained from a woman aged 40 to 55 in good health and CMV-seronegative. The gene calls are TRBV5-6 and TRBJ2-7; TRBD1 matches at 9 bases. For the CDR3, the DNA is TGTGCCAGCAGACGGACAGGGGACTCCTACGAGCAGTACTTC. Amino acid sequence: CASRRTGDSYEQYF.